This TCR beta chain came from a study of CD8 T cells in Susac syndrome. Sequencing of TCR beta was undertaken in CD8+ and CD4+ T cells derived from blood. The CD8+ and CD4+ T cells were negatively isolated, with the TEMRA cells enriched by FACS. With random hexamers, reverse transcription was performed on about 0.5 to 1 ug of RNA. MiXCR, applied by TCRdb to the immunoSEQ multiplex PCR reads, yields one record per CDR3 protein. The repertoire holds about 300,000 distinct CDR3 sequences, with about nine tenths as singletons. Looked up from germline, CDR1 is LNHNV and CDR2 is YYDKDF (reference sequence). The CDR3 sequence is 19 residues long. Trimming shortened V by 4 bases and J by 0 bases, and 19 bases separated the two germline ends.

Input material: CD8+ T cells from PBMCs. The genes are TRBV15 and TRBJ2-6; a weak D match, TRBD1 (5 bases). The receptor's source is a human donor with multiple sclerosis. DNA for the CDR3: TGTGCCACCAGCACCCCTAGTGGGCAGGGATACTCTGGGGCCAACGTCCTGACTTTC. This encodes CATSTPSGQGYSGANVLTF.